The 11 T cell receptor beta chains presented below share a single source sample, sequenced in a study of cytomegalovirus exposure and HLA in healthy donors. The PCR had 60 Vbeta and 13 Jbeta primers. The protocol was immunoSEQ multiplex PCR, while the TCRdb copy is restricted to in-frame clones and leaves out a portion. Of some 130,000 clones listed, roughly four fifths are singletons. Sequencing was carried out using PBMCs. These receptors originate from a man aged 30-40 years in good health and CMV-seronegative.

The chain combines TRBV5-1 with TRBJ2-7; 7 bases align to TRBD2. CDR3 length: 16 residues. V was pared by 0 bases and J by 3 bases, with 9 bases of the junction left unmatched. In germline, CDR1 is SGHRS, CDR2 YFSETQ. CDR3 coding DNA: TGCGCCAGCAGCTTGGGAGGAAGCGGGAACTTCTACGAGCAGTACTTC. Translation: CASSLGGSGNFYEQYF. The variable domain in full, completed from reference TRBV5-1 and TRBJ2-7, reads KAGVTQTPRYLIKTRGQQVTLSCSPISGHRSVSWYQQTPGQGLQFLFEYFSETQRNKGNFPGRFSGRQFSNSRSEMNVSTLELGDSALYLCASSLGGSGNFYEQYFGPGTRLTVT.

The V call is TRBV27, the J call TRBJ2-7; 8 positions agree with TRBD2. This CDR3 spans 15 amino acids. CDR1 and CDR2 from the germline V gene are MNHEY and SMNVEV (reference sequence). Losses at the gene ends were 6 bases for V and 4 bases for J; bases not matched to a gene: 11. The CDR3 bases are TGTGCCAGCAGACTCGAGCGGGAGTTGGGGTACGAGCAGTACTTC. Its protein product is CASRLERELGYEQYF.

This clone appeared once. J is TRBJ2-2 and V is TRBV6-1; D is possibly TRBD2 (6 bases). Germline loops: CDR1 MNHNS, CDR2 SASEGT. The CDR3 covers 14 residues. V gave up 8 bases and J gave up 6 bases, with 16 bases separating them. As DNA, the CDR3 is TGTGCCAGCCAGGGCCTCCGGAGGGCCGGGGAGCTGTTTTTT. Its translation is CASQGLRRAGELFF.

CDR3 bases: TGCGCCAGCAGTGAGTTTCACAGGGGGAACACCGGGGAGCTGTTTTTT. This encodes CASSEFHRGNTGELFF. V gene TRBV10-1 combines with J gene TRBJ2-2; 7 nucleotides align to TRBD1. The V gene's germline CDR1 is WNHNN and CDR2 SYGVQD (reference sequence). Trimming at V came to 1 base and at J to 1 base, leaving 3 bases not matched to a gene. This CDR3 spans 16 amino acids.

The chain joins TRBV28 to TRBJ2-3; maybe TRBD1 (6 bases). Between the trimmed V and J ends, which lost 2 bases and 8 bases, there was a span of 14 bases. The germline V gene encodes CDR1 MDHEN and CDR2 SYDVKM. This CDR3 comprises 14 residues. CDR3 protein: CASSLTGTHGTQYF. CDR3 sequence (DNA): TGTGCCAGCAGTTTAACCGGGACACACGGTACGCAGTATTTT.

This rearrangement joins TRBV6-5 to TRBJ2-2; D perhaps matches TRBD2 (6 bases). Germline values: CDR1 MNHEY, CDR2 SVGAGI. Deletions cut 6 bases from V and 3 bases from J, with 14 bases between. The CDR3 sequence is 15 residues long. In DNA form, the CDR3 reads TGTGCCAGCAGCGGTGCAGGGACTTACACCGGGGAGCTGTTTTTT. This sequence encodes CASSGAGTYTGELFF.

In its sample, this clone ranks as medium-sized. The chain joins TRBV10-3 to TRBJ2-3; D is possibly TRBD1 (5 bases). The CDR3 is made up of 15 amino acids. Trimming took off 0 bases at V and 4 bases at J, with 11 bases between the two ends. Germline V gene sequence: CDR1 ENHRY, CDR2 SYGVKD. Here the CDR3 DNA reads TGTGCCATCAGTGAGTCAACAGGTCTCGCAGATACGCAGTATTTT. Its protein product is CAISESTGLADTQYF.

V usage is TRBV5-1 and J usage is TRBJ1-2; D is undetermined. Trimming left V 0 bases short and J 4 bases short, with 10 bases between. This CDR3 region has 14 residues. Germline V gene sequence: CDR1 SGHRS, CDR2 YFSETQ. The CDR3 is CASSLEVGSYGYTF. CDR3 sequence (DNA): TGCGCCAGCAGCTTGGAGGTAGGGAGCTATGGCTACACCTTC.

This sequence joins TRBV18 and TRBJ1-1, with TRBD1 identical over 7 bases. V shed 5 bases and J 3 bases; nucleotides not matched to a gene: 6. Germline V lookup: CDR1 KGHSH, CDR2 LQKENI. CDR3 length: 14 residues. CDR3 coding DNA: TGTGCCAGCTCATGGGTCAGGGGGGACACTGAAGCTTTCTTT. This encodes CASSWVRGDTEAFF.

In DNA, the CDR3 is TGTGCCAGCAGTGAATTGGGCCAGGAAAACTACGAGCAGTACTTC. Translation gives CASSELGQENYEQYF. The gene calls are TRBV25-1 and TRBJ2-7; D gene unclear. V was clipped by 1 base and J by 3 bases, with 13 bases between them. The CDR3 contains 15 residues. Germline lookup yields CDR1 MGHDK and CDR2 SYGVNS.

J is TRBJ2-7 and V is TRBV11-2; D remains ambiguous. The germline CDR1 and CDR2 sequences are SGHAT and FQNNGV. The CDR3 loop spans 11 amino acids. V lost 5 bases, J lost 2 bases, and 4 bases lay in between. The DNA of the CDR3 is TGTGCCAGCAGCCTAACCTACGAGCAGTACTTC. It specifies CASSLTYEQYF.